The clone carrying this T cell receptor (beta chain) has a handful of counts. What it recognizes is unknown. These data are taken from a study of cytomegalovirus exposure and HLA in healthy donors. Turning to the study itself: HLA-typed donors were the source of 80 million to 90 million unique TCRs, which an early data release held. Points from the study as a whole: Later on, an analysis found that several of the most significant clusters appeared to be linked to common viral pathogens, which included parvovirus B19. As was reported, the HLA-A and HLA-B alleles of most subjects were accurately predicted from TCR beta sequences.

The study ran its PCR with 60 Vbeta and 13 Jbeta primers. Assay: immunoSEQ multiplex PCR; the TCRdb copy retains only in-frame clones and omits some. The sample includes some 190,000 clones, around 80% seen only once; the top ten take around 1.5%. Germline V CDR1 and CDR2: SQVTM, ANQGSEA. After removal of 6 bases from V and 3 bases from J, the junction contained 4 bases not matched to a gene. The CDR3 loop spans 14 amino acids. The specimen was PBMCs. This receptor was identified in a man younger than 35 in good health and CMV-seronegative. V and J are TRBV29-1 and TRBJ2-2, with 10 bases identical to TRBD1. The CDR3 bases are TGCAGCGTGGGTGACAGGGGGCACACCGGGGAGCTGTTTTTT. Its protein is CSVGDRGHTGELFF.